A single T cell receptor (beta chain) is shown here with its context. This record belongs to a study of blood T cell repertoires in COVID-19. Libraries were prepared by immunoSEQ multiplex PCR; TCRdb keeps only in-frame clonotypes and omits some of them. The table includes fewer than 250,000 clones, around four fifths detected once. This CDR3 region has 13 residues. V was pared by 2 bases and J by 1 base, with 5 bases between. The TCR originated in a woman aged 40 to 50 who had been exposed to COVID-19. The sample taken for sequencing was PBMCs or T cells enriched from blood (not recorded which). The chain carries TRBV12-3 or TRBV12-4 and TRBJ1-2; D gene ambiguous. Here the CDR3 DNA reads TGTGCCAGCAGTTTACACGGTAACTATGGCTACACCTTC. Translated: CASSLHGNYGYTF.